This T cell receptor beta chain was profiled in a study of T cell repertoires and HLA-DP antigens. For the study at large: Transduced HeLa cells presented HLA-DP to CD4+ T cells.

Each pre-culture CD4+ sample aimed for hundreds of thousands of T cell genomes at deep resolution. Sequencing used immunoSEQ multiplex PCR; TCRdb keeps in-frame clones, though not all of them. Here the sample spans almost 90,000 clones, about 89% being singletons. Untouched CD4+ T cells were bead-isolated at about 97.7% purity. Note on this clone: As yet, its antigen is unknown.

Deletions cut 3 bases from V and 4 bases from J, with 14 bases between. CDR1 is SGHTA and CDR2 is FQGNSA in the germline V gene. This CDR3 contains 15 residues. Material: CD4+ T cells from PBMCs. This clonotype was obtained from a man aged 50-60 years in good health and CMV-seronegative. This chain links TRBV7-2 with TRBJ2-3; tentatively, D is TRBD2 (6 bases). This chain's CDR3 is CASSFVAGTSDTQYF. The CDR3 DNA reads as TGTGCCAGCAGCTTCGTGGCGGGAACATCAGATACGCAGTATTTT. The full variable domain, with the rest looked up from reference TRBV7-2 and TRBJ2-3, is GAGVSQSPSNKVTEKGKDVELRCDPISGHTALYWYRQSLGQGLEFLIYFQGNSAPDKSGLPSDRFSAERTGGSVSTLTIQRTQQEDSAVYLCASSFVAGTSDTQYFGPGTRLTVL.